These 15 T cell receptor beta chains were sequenced from one sample in a study of OX40 agonist ivuxolimab in advanced cancers. The receptor library was made with the immunoSEQ multiplex PCR assay. TCRdb re-hosts the immuneACCESS table, in-frame sequences only. Its copies lack some clones; in the studies checked, an unresolved V gene accounts for under half of them, and the cause for the rest is not known. This sample holds 76,000 or so clones; roughly 91% were observed only once. Of the sample, 13% is held by the ten largest clones. Sample: CD4+ or CD8+ T cells sorted from blood, taken in a trial of the OX40 agonist ivuxolimab. These receptor sequences come from an adult with an advanced solid tumor such as melanoma, head and neck, liver or kidney cancer.

J is TRBJ2-2 and V is TRBV6-6; D is unclear. Germline CDR1 reads MNHNY; CDR2 reads SVGAGI (reference sequence). This CDR3 has 13 amino acids. V lost 5 bases and J 7 bases, leaving 11 bases between the germline ends. CDR3 DNA: TGTGCCAGCAGTCTTTCTGAGAACGGGGAGCTGTTTTTT. Residues: CASSLSENGELFF.

This clone was picked up one time. The genes are TRBV2 and TRBJ1-1; D might be TRBD1 (5 bases). The CDR3 runs 10 residues. V was shortened by 8 bases and J by 8 bases, with 9 bases between the two germline ends. Germline V gives CDR1 SNHLY, CDR2 FYNNEI. CDR3 sequence: CASAGAEAFF. CDR3 nucleotide sequence: TGTGCCAGCGCTGGGGCCGAAGCTTTCTTT.

The rearrangement links TRBV7-3 to TRBJ2-1, with TRBD2 matching over 9 bases. The junction had 6 bases not matched to a gene; V was cut back by 4 bases and J by 5 bases. The CDR3 runs 15 residues. Germline V gene sequence: CDR1 SGHTA, CDR2 FQGTGA. The CDR3 protein is CASSSLGLADNEQFF. The CDR3 DNA sequence: TGTGCCAGCAGCTCACTGGGACTAGCAGACAATGAGCAGTTCTTC.

This chain's CDR3 is CASSTRQGLVPDTQYF. The CDR3 DNA is TGTGCCAGCAGCACCCGACAGGGTTTAGTCCCGGATACGCAGTATTTT. V usage is TRBV9 and J usage is TRBJ2-3, with 7 bases fitting TRBD1. With V trimmed by 4 bases and J by 6 bases, 14 bases remained unmatched. Germline V CDR1 and CDR2: SGDLS, YYNGEE. The CDR3 loop spans 16 amino acids.

The rearrangement joins TRBV7-6 to TRBJ2-1, with D unresolved. With 1 base removed from V and 5 bases from J, the gap between germline ends came to 9 bases. This CDR3 spans 14 amino acids. In germline, CDR1 is SGHVS, CDR2 FNYEAQ. The CDR3 loop reads CASSLGGPNNEQFF. In nucleotides, the CDR3 is TGTGCCAGCAGCTTAGGGGGTCCGAACAATGAGCAGTTCTTC.

This sequence joins TRBV7-9 and TRBJ2-5; the D is unclear. In germline, CDR1 is SEHNR, CDR2 FQNEAQ (reference sequence). This CDR3 spans 13 amino acids. V lost 5 bases and J 6 bases, leaving 13 bases between the germline ends. The CDR3 loop reads CASSEDDWKTQYF. Written as DNA, the CDR3 is TGTGCCAGCAGCGAGGACGATTGGAAGACCCAGTACTTC.

The V and J genes are TRBV25-1 and TRBJ2-5; the D gene could be TRBD1 or TRBD2 (5 bases each). CDR1 and CDR2 from the germline V gene are MGHDK and SYGVNS. The length of the CDR3 is 13 residues. V lost 4 bases, J lost 7 bases, and 13 bases lay in between. In DNA form, the CDR3 reads TGTGCCAGCAGTGTAGGCGATGGGGGGACCCAGTACTTC. It codes for CASSVGDGGTQYF.

V gene TRBV6-6 combines with J gene TRBJ2-7; D is perhaps TRBD1 or TRBD2 (5 bases each). The CDR3 totals 15 residues. The V end lost 2 bases, the J end lost 2 bases, and 13 bases lay between the germline ends. Germline loops: CDR1 MNHNY, CDR2 SVGAGI (reference sequence). For the CDR3, the DNA is TGTGCCAGCAGTTACGTCCGGGACGTCACCTACGAGCAGTACTTC. This sequence encodes CASSYVRDVTYEQYF.

The CDR3 is CASSYSGWSGETQYF. The DNA for the CDR3 is TGTGCCAGCAGTTACTCGGGGTGGTCGGGGGAGACCCAGTACTTC. The chain links TRBV6-5 to TRBJ2-5; possible D gene TRBD2, 5 bases. Germline CDR1 reads MNHEY; CDR2 reads SVGAGI. The V end lost 0 bases, the J end lost 5 bases, and 13 bases lay between the germline ends. The CDR3 covers 15 residues.

The chain recombines TRBV7-9 with TRBJ2-7; D might be TRBD2 (5 bases). The ends were cut back, 3 bases at V and 6 bases at J, with 9 bases in the middle. The CDR3 totals 12 residues. Germline CDR1 reads SEHNR; CDR2 reads FQNEAQ (reference sequence). This chain's CDR3 is CASSFSVAEQYF. CDR3 DNA: TGTGCCAGCAGCTTTAGCGTGGCCGAGCAGTACTTC.

The chain recombines TRBV18 with TRBJ1-5; D gene unclear. Germline lookup yields CDR1 KGHSH and CDR2 LQKENI. Trimming removed 6 bases at V and 4 bases at J, with 10 bases between. CDR3 length: 13 residues. The CDR3: CASSQDRNQPQHF. CDR3 sequence (DNA): TGTGCCAGCTCTCAGGATAGGAATCAGCCCCAGCATTTT.

The chain joins TRBV11-1 to TRBJ1-2, with unresolved D. V was pared by 5 bases and J by 4 bases, with 11 bases between. Germline loops: CDR1 SGHAT, CDR2 FQDESV (reference sequence). The CDR3 is made up of 13 amino acids. CDR3 amino acids: CASSPSPLYGYTF. In DNA, the CDR3 is TGTGCCAGCAGCCCATCACCCCTCTATGGCTACACCTTC. Supplemented by reference TRBV11-1 and TRBJ1-2, the full variable domain reads EAEVAQSPRYKITEKSQAVAFWCDPISGHATLYWYRQILGQGPELLVQFQDESVVDDSQLPKDRFSAERLKGVDSTLKIQPAELGDSAMYLCASSPSPLYGYTFGSGTRLTVV.

The rearrangement uses TRBV30 and TRBJ1-1, with TRBD1 matching over 7 bases. J lost 7 bases, V lost 0 bases, and 8 bases had no gene match. Germline CDR1 and CDR2: GTSNPN and SVGIG (reference sequence). The CDR3 runs 14 residues. CDR3 amino acids: CAWSVIRQGSEAFF. The CDR3 coding sequence is TGTGCCTGGAGTGTTATCCGACAGGGAAGTGAAGCTTTCTTT.

The gene calls are TRBV6-1 and TRBJ2-5; 9 positions match TRBD2. The better agreement between TRBJ2-7 and the DNA end casts doubt on the J call. This CDR3 has 15 residues. Per germline, CDR1 MNHNS and CDR2 SASEGT. The CDR3 sequence: CASSEENSGSYEQYF. In DNA, the CDR3 is TGTGCCAGCAGTGAAGAGAATAGCGGGAGTTACGAGCAGTACTTC.

The chain carries TRBV5-5 and TRBJ2-5, with 10 bases aligning to TRBD2. J lost 0 bases, V lost 0 bases, and 2 bases had no gene match. This CDR3 spans 16 amino acids. CDR1 and CDR2 (germline): SGHKS, YYEKEE (reference sequence). The chain's CDR3 is CASSLALAGDQETQYF. Here the CDR3 DNA reads TGTGCCAGCAGCTTGGCGCTAGCGGGAGACCAAGAGACCCAGTACTTC.